These T cell receptor beta chains were read from a single sample in a study of shared T cell receptors in the human thymus. This table comes from immunoSEQ multiplex PCR, and its TCRdb copy is limited to in-frame clones, with some not included. Here the sample spans hundreds of thousands of clones, 88% being singletons. These same records also appear under a second study, on human thymus T cells.

The sample was thymocytes. These receptors were collected from a boy in the first two years of life with a congenital heart defect. Both conserved end residues are part of each CDR3. The D gene is left open where the match is weak. Clone size, where shown, is once, few, many, or a class for clones that have expanded.

D	length	V	size	J	CDR3	DNA
NA	15	TRBV6-5	NA	TRBJ1-3	CASSYKGEEGNTIYF	TGTGCCAGCAGTTACAAGGGGGAAGAAGGAAACACCATATATTTT
NA	15	TRBV15	NA	TRBJ1-5	CATSRGTLSNQPQHF	TGTGCCACCAGCAGAGGGACATTAAGCAATCAGCCCCAGCATTTT
TRBD1	14	TRBV11-2	NA	TRBJ1-1	CASRNRGQGTEAFF	TGTGCCAGCCGGAACAGGGGGCAGGGCACTGAAGCTTTCTTT
TRBD2	18	TRBV2	NA	TRBJ2-7	CASSEGGTSGHPSYEQYF	TGTGCCAGCAGTGAAGGCGGGACTAGCGGCCATCCTTCCTACGAGCAGTACTTC
NA	13	TRBV6-4	NA	TRBJ1-2	CASSEGRSHGYTF	TGTGCCAGCAGTGAGGGGAGGTCGCATGGCTACACCTTC
TRBD1	14	TRBV27	NA	TRBJ2-5	CASKLRGHQETQYF	TGTGCCAGCAAACTCAGGGGGCACCAAGAGACCCAGTACTTC
TRBD1	15	TRBV6-7	NA	TRBJ2-2	CASSHRDRGARGLFF	TGTGCCAGCAGTCACCGGGACAGAGGGGCGAGGGGGCTGTTTTTT
NA	17	TRBV27	NA	TRBJ1-4	CASPGVPGEGLSEKLFF	TGTGCCAGCCCGGGGGTCCCAGGGGAGGGATTAAGTGAAAAACTGTTTTTT
NA	16	TRBV7-2	once	TRBJ2-1	CASSRGQKTSYNEQFF	TGTGCCAGCAGCCGAGGACAGAAGACCAGCTACAATGAGCAGTTCTTC
TRBD1	14	TRBV2	once	TRBJ2-1	CASSRTGGIDEQFF	TGTGCCAGCAGCAGAACAGGGGGTATCGATGAGCAGTTCTTC
TRBD2	13	TRBV28	NA	TRBJ2-7	CASSLAGESEQYF	TGTGCCAGCAGTTTAGCGGGAGAATCCGAGCAGTACTTC
TRBD2	18	TRBV10-3	NA	TRBJ2-3	CAISGRGERERFTDTQYF	TGTGCCATCAGTGGCCGGGGGGAGCGGGAGCGGTTCACAGATACGCAGTATTTT
TRBD2	15	TRBV6-6	NA	TRBJ2-7	CASSRGLAGRYEQYF	TGTGCCAGCAGTAGGGGACTAGCGGGACGGTACGAGCAGTACTTC
TRBD1	12	TRBV5-1	NA	TRBJ1-2	CASSRDSYGYTF	TGCGCCAGCAGCAGGGACAGCTATGGCTACACCTTC
TRBD1	14	TRBV10-2	NA	TRBJ1-5	CASSEPGQDQPQHF	TGCGCCAGCAGTGAGCCCGGACAGGATCAGCCCCAGCATTTT
NA	16	TRBV5-1	NA	TRBJ2-3	CASTATGRKSTDTQYF	TGCGCCAGCACCGCCACCGGCAGGAAGAGTACAGATACGCAGTATTTT
NA	15	TRBV7-2	NA	TRBJ2-7	CASSLVAGQDYEQYF	TGTGCCAGCAGCTTAGTGGCGGGTCAGGACTACGAGCAGTACTTC
TRBD2	13	TRBV30	NA	TRBJ2-1	CAWRLAPGDEQFF	TGTGCCTGGAGACTAGCGCCTGGGGATGAGCAGTTCTTC
TRBD2	15	TRBV30	NA	TRBJ2-5	CAWNRTSGREETQYF	TGTGCCTGGAATCGGACTAGCGGGAGGGAAGAGACCCAGTACTTC
NA	13	TRBV5-4	few	TRBJ2-7	CASSLGQGREQYF	TGTGCCAGCAGCTTAGGGCAGGGGCGCGAGCAGTACTTC
TRBD1	14	TRBV5-1	NA	TRBJ2-7	CASQPGTATYEQYF	TGCGCCAGCCAACCCGGGACAGCTACCTACGAGCAGTACTTC
TRBD2	15	TRBV2	NA	TRBJ2-5	CASSDRLALSETQYF	TGTGCCAGCAGCGATCGACTAGCGCTTTCGGAGACCCAGTACTTC
TRBD2	17	TRBV7-2	NA	TRBJ2-7	CASSLSPDSGTPYEQYF	TGTGCCAGCAGCTTATCCCCTGATAGCGGGACTCCCTACGAGCAGTACTTC
NA	14	TRBV4-1	NA	TRBJ2-7	CASSQDLAAYEQYF	TGCGCCAGCAGCCAAGATCTAGCCGCCTACGAGCAGTACTTC
NA	14	TRBV5-4	NA	TRBJ1-4	CASSFQHEEEKLFF	TGTGCCAGCAGCTTCCAACACGAGGAGGAAAAACTGTTTTTT
TRBD2	15	TRBV18	NA	TRBJ2-7	CASSLIPGGAYEQYF	TGTGCCAGCTCGCTTATCCCCGGGGGGGCTTACGAGCAGTACTTC
NA	14	TRBV19	once	TRBJ1-1	CASSCLEMNTEAFF	TGTGCCAGTAGCTGCCTTGAGATGAACACTGAAGCTTTCTTT
TRBD2	15	TRBV11-3	few	TRBJ2-1	CASSLGLAGDNEQFF	TGTGCCAGCAGCCTGGGACTAGCGGGAGACAATGAGCAGTTCTTC
NA	19	TRBV4-1	NA	TRBJ2-1	CASSQEASRLPQKNNEQFF	TGCGCCAGCAGCCAAGAGGCTAGTCGTCTCCCACAAAAAAACAATGAGCAGTTCTTC
NA	14	TRBV28	NA	TRBJ2-7	CASSLGPRYYEQYF	TGTGCCAGCAGTTTGGGGCCGAGGTACTACGAGCAGTACTTC
TRBD2	20	TRBV14	NA	TRBJ2-5	CASSQETGLDGLTPLETQYF	TGTGCCAGCAGCCAAGAGACGGGACTAGACGGACTAACCCCGCTAGAGACCCAGTACTTC
TRBD1	12	TRBV6-1	NA	TRBJ1-1	CASSRTGTEAFF	TGTGCCAGCAGTAGGACAGGAACTGAAGCTTTCTTT
NA	17	TRBV1	NA	TRBJ2-3	CTSSRLKGLADTDTQYF	TGCACCAGCAGCCGTCTTAAGGGACTAGCGGACACAGATACGCAGTATTTT
NA	16	TRBV18	NA	TRBJ2-2	CASSPRRRGNTGELFF	TGTGCCAGCTCACCAAGAAGGAGGGGGAACACCGGGGAGCTGTTTTTT
NA	13	TRBV6-1	once	TRBJ1-1	CASSSPVNTEAFF	TGTGCCAGCAGTTCCCCGGTGAACACTGAAGCTTTCTTT
NA	16	TRBV4-3	NA	TRBJ1-3	CASSAKGVGSGNTIYF	TGCGCCAGCAGCGCCAAGGGGGTGGGCTCTGGAAACACCATATATTTT
TRBD1	15	TRBV15	NA	TRBJ2-7	CATSPEDRGEYEQYF	TGTGCCACCAGCCCGGAAGACAGGGGGGAATACGAGCAGTACTTC
NA	14	TRBV5-6	NA	TRBJ2-3	CASSLGRGTDTQYF	TGTGCCAGCAGCTTGGGTCGGGGCACAGATACGCAGTATTTT
NA	14	TRBV19	NA	TRBJ1-4	CASSIARAGEGQFF	TGTGCCAGTAGTATAGCTAGGGCAGGGGAGGGACAATTTTTT
TRBD1	14	TRBV5-6	NA	TRBJ2-1	CASSLSDRVNEQFF	TGTGCCAGCAGCTTATCAGACAGGGTTAATGAGCAGTTCTTC
NA	16	TRBV11-2	NA	TRBJ1-1	CASSQTRQSLNTEAFF	TGTGCCAGCAGCCAAACAAGACAGTCCTTGAACACTGAAGCTTTCTTT
NA	17	TRBV27	NA	TRBJ2-1	CASSFLNGPSSYNEQFF	TGTGCCAGCAGTTTCCTGAATGGGCCGAGCTCCTACAATGAGCAGTTCTTC
NA	16	TRBV19	NA	TRBJ1-5	CASSEFPHEPREPQHF	TGTGCCAGTAGTGAATTCCCGCACGAGCCCAGGGAGCCCCAGCATTTT